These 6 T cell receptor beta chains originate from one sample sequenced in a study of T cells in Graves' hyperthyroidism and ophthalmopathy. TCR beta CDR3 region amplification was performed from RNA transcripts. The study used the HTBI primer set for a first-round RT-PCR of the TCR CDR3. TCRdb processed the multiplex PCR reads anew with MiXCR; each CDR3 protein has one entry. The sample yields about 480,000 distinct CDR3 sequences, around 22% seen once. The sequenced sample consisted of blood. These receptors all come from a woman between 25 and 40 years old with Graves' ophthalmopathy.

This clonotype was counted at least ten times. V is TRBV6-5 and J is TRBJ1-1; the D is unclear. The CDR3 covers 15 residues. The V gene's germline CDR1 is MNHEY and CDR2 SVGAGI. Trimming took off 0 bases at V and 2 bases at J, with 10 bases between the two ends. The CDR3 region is CASSYSARPNTEAFF. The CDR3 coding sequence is TGTGCCAGCAGTTACTCGGCCAGGCCCAACACTGAAGCTTTCTTT.

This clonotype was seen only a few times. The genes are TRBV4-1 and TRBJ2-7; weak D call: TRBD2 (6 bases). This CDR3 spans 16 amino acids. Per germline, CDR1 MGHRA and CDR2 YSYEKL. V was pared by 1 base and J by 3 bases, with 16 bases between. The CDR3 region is CASSQATTRGDYEQYF. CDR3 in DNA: TGCGCCAGCAGCCAAGCCACGACGCGGGGAGACTACGAGCAGTACTTC.

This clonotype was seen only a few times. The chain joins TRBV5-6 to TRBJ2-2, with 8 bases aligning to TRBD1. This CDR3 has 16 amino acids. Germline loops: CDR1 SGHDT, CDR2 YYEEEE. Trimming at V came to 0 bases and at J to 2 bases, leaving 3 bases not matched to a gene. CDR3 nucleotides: TGTGCCAGCAGCTTGGGCAGGGGGCTAAACACCGGGGAGCTGTTTTTT. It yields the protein CASSLGRGLNTGELFF.

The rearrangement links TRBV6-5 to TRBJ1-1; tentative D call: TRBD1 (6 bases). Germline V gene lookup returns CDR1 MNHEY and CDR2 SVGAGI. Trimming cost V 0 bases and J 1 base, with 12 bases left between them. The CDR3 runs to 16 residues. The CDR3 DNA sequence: TGTGCCAGCAGTTACTCGCCGACAGGCTGGAACACTGAAGCTTTCTTT. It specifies CASSYSPTGWNTEAFF.

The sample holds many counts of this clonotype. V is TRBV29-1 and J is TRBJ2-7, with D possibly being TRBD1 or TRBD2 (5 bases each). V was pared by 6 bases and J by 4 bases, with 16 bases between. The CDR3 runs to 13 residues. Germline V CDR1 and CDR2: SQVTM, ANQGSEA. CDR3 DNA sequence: TGCAGCGTCGAACAGGAGGATGGGTACGAGCAGTACTTC. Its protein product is CSVEQEDGYEQYF.

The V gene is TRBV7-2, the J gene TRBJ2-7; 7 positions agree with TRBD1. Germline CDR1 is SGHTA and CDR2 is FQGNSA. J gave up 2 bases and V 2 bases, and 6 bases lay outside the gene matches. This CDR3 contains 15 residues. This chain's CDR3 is CASSLTGDRAYEQYF. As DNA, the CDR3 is TGTGCCAGCAGCTTAACAGGGGACAGAGCCTACGAGCAGTACTTC.